This is a list of T cell receptor beta chains from one sample in a study of monozygotic twins with inflammatory bowel disease. Reprocessing the 5' RACE reads, TCRdb reports a single entry for every CDR3 protein and omits DNA. The table for this sample gives hundreds of thousands of distinct CDR3 sequences. The material sequenced was blood. These receptors came from a human donor with ulcerative colitis or Crohn's disease, or a healthy co-twin of an affected twin (not recorded which). Each CDR3 is given with its conserved first and last residue.

J,V,length,CDR3
TRBJ2-7,TRBV28,16,CASSLPGQGVFHEQYF
TRBJ1-1,TRBV12-3/TRBV12-4,12,CASSAGLGEAFF
TRBJ2-2,TRBV5-4,16,CASSRDRVVYAGELFF
TRBJ2-7,TRBV30,12,CAWSKSSYEQYF
TRBJ1-4,TRBV2,15,CASSEALSGSEKLFF
TRBJ2-7,TRBV28,16,CASSTRDRLPSYEQYF
TRBJ2-4,TRBV28,12,CASSRTGISPYF
TRBJ2-1,TRBV7-9,15,CASNMQENSYNEQFF
TRBJ1-2,TRBV20-1,11,CSANEGGGYTF
TRBJ2-6,TRBV10-3,14,CATTEASGANVLTF
TRBJ2-7,TRBV5-5,16,CASSLEGQGFEYEQYF
TRBJ2-2,TRBV18,16,CASSQPSGVNTGELFF
TRBJ2-3,TRBV29-1,13,CSHLTSGRDTQYF
TRBJ2-7,TRBV7-2,15,CASSLSIADSYEQYF
TRBJ2-1,TRBV5-1,14,CASSLDVGYNEQFF
TRBJ1-1,TRBV10-3,14,CAISARGGNTEAFF
TRBJ2-5,TRBV11-2,15,CASSLGDRDSETQYF
TRBJ2-1,TRBV4-3,14,CASSQREFGNEQFF
TRBJ1-6,TRBV20-1,16,CSAKKGSSSYNSPLHF
TRBJ2-2,TRBV6-1,17,CASSNRPGQGGTGELFF
TRBJ2-7,TRBV18,14,CASSPDSGESGQYF
TRBJ1-5,TRBV28,14,CASSPPDTNQPQHF
TRBJ2-2,TRBV12-3/TRBV12-4,17,CASSPEGTGGLTGELFF
TRBJ2-7,TRBV5-6,13,CASSLVVSYEQYF
TRBJ2-5,TRBV15,15,CATSRDGAGGETQYF
TRBJ1-4,TRBV19,17,CASSTKSRGPANEKLFF
TRBJ2-1,TRBV28,15,CASSGGGLSYNEQFF
TRBJ2-7,TRBV19,15,CASSRSGDSSYEQYF
TRBJ1-1,TRBV4-3,17,CASSHGRLSGMNTEAFF
TRBJ2-5,TRBV6-2/TRBV6-3,16,CATSGDSIDLQETQYF
TRBJ1-1,TRBV5-6,15,CASSWAGGPGTEAFF
TRBJ1-5,TRBV20-1,12,CSAGTELGPQHF
TRBJ2-2,TRBV5-1,18,CASSLNPPRGTHTGEQFF
TRBJ1-1,TRBV3-1,11,CASKGGPKAFF
TRBJ2-3,TRBV27,12,CASSSLGSTQYF
TRBJ2-3,TRBV20-1,15,CSARFLSGGTDTQYF
TRBJ2-2,TRBV20-1,14,CSARVGLNTGELFF
TRBJ2-2,TRBV19,14,CASSVDRNTGELFF
TRBJ2-7,TRBV5-6,16,CASSDPRTGAVYEQYF
TRBJ1-5,TRBV6-1,12,CATKGELQPQHF
TRBJ1-2,TRBV5-1,12,CASSEGTFGYTF
TRBJ2-1,TRBV24-1,16,CATSDRDRSSYNEQFF
TRBJ2-5,TRBV20-1,16,CSARPPDPGYGETQYF
TRBJ2-7,TRBV7-9,16,CATTLLSREGHYEQYF
TRBJ2-1,TRBV12-3/TRBV12-4,15,CASSLGQGVYNEQFF
TRBJ2-1,TRBV5-6,17,CASSREGGQGLYNEQFF
TRBJ2-2,TRBV28,13,CASRLGGSGKLFF
TRBJ2-5,TRBV28,15,CASSEAGGPKVAQYF
TRBJ2-3,TRBV20-1,15,CSLPARDRGTDTQYF
TRBJ1-5,TRBV19,13,CASSADSNQPQHF
TRBJ1-2,TRBV5-5,12,CASSRTGGGYTF
TRBJ2-5,TRBV20-1,16,CSARDTASGAVKTQYF
TRBJ2-7,TRBV27,16,CASSDFGTSGSYEQYF